This is a list of T cell receptor beta chains from one sample in a study of T-cell memory formation after mild COVID-19. TCRdb recomputed calls from the 5' RACE reads with MiXCR, one row per CDR3 protein. The sample yields approximately 500,000 distinct CDR3 sequences, about 23% seen once. Sequences were obtained from PBMCs or a T cell subset sorted from them (not recorded which). The receptors originated from an adult woman who had mild COVID-19 (a few samples of this study predate the infection). Cell type and time point are not known. CDR3s include the opening cysteine and the closing phenylalanine or tryptophan. The D gene is left open where the match is weak. Size values are once, few and many counts, or a class for expanded clones, and some rows have none.

J,size,D,V,DNA,CDR3
TRBJ2-1,many,NA,TRBV5-1,TGCGCCAGCAGCTTAAGCAATTCCTACAATGAGCAGTTCTTC,CASSLSNSYNEQFF
TRBJ1-1,few,NA,TRBV7-6,TGTGCCAGCAGCTTAGGTGGCCGCCGGGAGAACACTGAAGCTTTCTTT,CASSLGGRRENTEAFF
TRBJ2-7,few,NA,TRBV7-9,TGTGCCAGCAGCGCATCCGGGGGCCCAGGCTACGAGCAGTACTTC,CASSASGGPGYEQYF
TRBJ2-2,NA,NA,TRBV5-6,TGTGCCAGCAGCTTCGGCGGGGCCGGACCCAACACCGGGGAGCTGTTTTTT,CASSFGGAGPNTGELFF
TRBJ1-3,NA,NA,TRBV3-1,TGTGCCAGCAGCCAAGATTCCCCGGCCGCCCAAAACACCATATATTTT,CASSQDSPAAQNTIYF
TRBJ2-1,few,TRBD2,TRBV7-2,TGTGCCAGCAGCTTTGTAGCGGGAGCGGTCGACAATGAGCAGTTCTTC,CASSFVAGAVDNEQFF
TRBJ1-5,NA,TRBD1,TRBV5-1,TGCGCCAGCAGCTCCACTACAGGGGCAAATCAGCCCCAGCATTTT,CASSSTTGANQPQHF
TRBJ2-2,few,NA,TRBV20-1,TGCAGTGCCGAGGACCCGGGGACGGTCGGGGAGCTGTTTTTT,CSAEDPGTVGELFF
TRBJ1-2,NA,TRBD1,TRBV9,TGTGCCAGCAGCGGACGACAGGGAACCTATGGCTACACCTTC,CASSGRQGTYGYTF
TRBJ2-1,few,TRBD1,TRBV6-6,TGTGCCAGCAGTTACTCGGACAGGGGGCATTACAATGAGCAGTTCTTC,CASSYSDRGHYNEQFF
TRBJ2-2,few,TRBD2,TRBV20-1,TGCAGTGCCAAGGGGCTAGCGGGGGGCCGTAGCACCGGGGAGCTGTTTTTT,CSAKGLAGGRSTGELFF
TRBJ2-1,NA,TRBD2,TRBV5-1,TGCGCCAGCAGCTTTGGACTAGCGGGGGGGCCGGTGCAGTTCTTC,CASSFGLAGGPVQFF
TRBJ2-1,few,NA,TRBV9,TGTGCCAGCAGCGTACTAGCTGCCAGCTCCTACAATGAGCAGTTCTTC,CASSVLAASSYNEQFF
TRBJ2-1,NA,TRBD1,TRBV9,TGTGCCAGCAGCGCACCTGGGACAGGGTTCTACAATGAGCAGTTCTTC,CASSAPGTGFYNEQFF
TRBJ1-3,NA,TRBD1,TRBV7-9,TGTGCCAGCACCCCGACAGGGACTGAAAACACCATATATTTT,CASTPTGTENTIYF
TRBJ2-1,NA,NA,TRBV9,TGTGCCAGCAGCGTAGCTAACGAGCAGTTCTTC,CASSVANEQFF
TRBJ2-7,NA,NA,TRBV15,TGTGCCACCAGTATAGGGGGAGATGCTGACGAGCAGTACTTC,CATSIGGDADEQYF
TRBJ2-5,few,NA,TRBV3-1,TGTGCCAGCAGCCAAGGGTTGGGGGGAGAGACCCAGTACTTC,CASSQGLGGETQYF
TRBJ2-7,NA,NA,TRBV7-8,TGTGCCAGCAGCTTAGATCAGGGGACCTACGAGCAGTACTTC,CASSLDQGTYEQYF
TRBJ2-4,few,NA,TRBV7-9,TGTGCCAGCAGCGACGCCCGAGGGTTAGCCAAAAACATTCAGTACTTC,CASSDARGLAKNIQYF
TRBJ1-6,few,NA,TRBV7-2,TGTGCCAGCAGCTTAGCGGCAGTAGTCTCCTATAATTCACCCCTCCACTTT,CASSLAAVVSYNSPLHF
TRBJ2-1,NA,TRBD2,TRBV15,TGTGCCACCAGCAGAGCGGGGGGCTACAATGAGCAGTTCTTC,CATSRAGGYNEQFF
TRBJ1-2,few,NA,TRBV7-9,TGTGCCAGCAGCTTCCTCGGGGGGGGCCCTTATGGCTACACCTTC,CASSFLGGGPYGYTF
TRBJ2-5,NA,TRBD2,TRBV9,TGTGCCAGCAGCGGGAGACTAGCGGGAGAAGGGGAGACCCAGTACTTC,CASSGRLAGEGETQYF
TRBJ2-7,NA,NA,TRBV24-1,TGTGCCACCAGTGATTCGGAGAGCTCCTACGAGCAGTACTTC,CATSDSESSYEQYF